Detailed here is one T cell receptor (beta chain). This sample includes further DNA sequences coding for the same CDR3. The data derive from a study of T cells in localized non-small cell lung cancer. CDR3 length equals 14 residues. Germline V gives CDR1 MNHNY, CDR2 SVGAGI (reference sequence). Trimming left V 0 bases short and J 7 bases short, with 9 bases between. Generated by immunoSEQ multiplex PCR, the TCRdb table keeps only in-frame clones and is missing some. Among tens of thousands of clones listed, about 87% were seen once. The chain uses TRBV6-6 and TRBJ2-2, with D perhaps given as TRBD1 or TRBD2 (6 bases each). This TCR was sampled from a man between 40 and 70 years old with stage II squamous cell lung carcinoma. The source was PBMCs, collected before any cancer treatment. The CDR3 loop reads CASSYSRGVGELFF. As DNA, the CDR3 is TGTGCCAGCAGTTACTCGAGGGGGGTCGGGGAGCTGTTTTTT.